Each of the 16 T cell receptor beta chains below was sequenced from the same sample in a study of Ad26.COV2.S vaccination and SARS-CoV-2 variants. Noted treatment: over 15 received Ad26.COV2.S at low or high dose, single or two shots; about 5 received placebo; per-sample allocation not given. Sample collection was performed on day 63 after the first vaccine or placebo injection. Clones were sequenced by immunoSEQ multiplex PCR, and TCRdb holds only the in-frame ones, with some missing. The data hold about 250,000 clones, with about 87% observed a single time. The specimen comprised peripheral blood, sampled in a trial of Ad26.COV2.S vaccine versus placebo. These receptors were collected from a person aged 18-65 years who received the Ad26.COV2.S COVID-19 vaccine or a placebo.

The rearrangement links TRBV30 to TRBJ1-6; no clear D gene. CDR1 GTSNPN and CDR2 SVGIG come from the germline V gene (reference sequence). V lost 4 bases and J lost 0, with 4 bases in between. The CDR3 has 13 residues. CDR3 residues: CAWKVSYNSPLHF. CDR3 DNA sequence: TGTGCCTGGAAAGTCTCCTATAATTCACCCCTCCACTTT.

CDR3 region: CASRDRGHGYTF. CDR3 nucleotide sequence: TGTGCCAGCAGGGACAGGGGACATGGCTACACCTTC. This chain links TRBV2 with TRBJ1-2, with 9 bases identical to TRBD1. After removal of 6 bases from V and 6 bases from J, the junction contained 2 bases not matched to a gene. This CDR3 has 12 residues. Germline V lookup: CDR1 SNHLY, CDR2 FYNNEI.

This sequence joins TRBV5-1 and TRBJ2-1; D ambiguous. Germline lookup yields CDR1 SGHRS and CDR2 YFSETQ. The CDR3 runs 16 residues. V lost 4 bases and J lost 1, with 15 bases in between. The CDR3 DNA reads as TGCGCCAGCAGCAGTTCCATCTTGCCTTCCTACAATGAGCAGTTCTTC. This encodes CASSSSILPSYNEQFF.

The chain links TRBV19 to TRBJ2-3, with D perhaps TRBD2 (7 bases). V shed 5 bases and J shed 4 bases, with 16 bases lying between them. There are 15 residues in the CDR3. Germline CDR1 is LNHDA and CDR2 is SQIVND (reference sequence). CDR3 sequence: CASSSLGGRSDTQYF. CDR3 nucleotides: TGTGCCAGTAGTTCCTTGGGGGGGCGGTCAGATACGCAGTATTTT.

This clone was seen only a few times. The chain has TRBV15 and TRBJ2-1, with 8 bases lining up with TRBD1. The ends lost 4 bases at V and 11 bases at J; junction bases unmatched: 7. Germline CDR1 LNHNV, CDR2 YYDKDF (reference sequence). CDR3 length: 13 residues. The CDR3 loop is CATSTQGAPKQFF. The DNA of the CDR3 is TGTGCCACCAGCACGCAGGGGGCCCCCAAGCAGTTCTTC.

The chain links TRBV19 to TRBJ1-2; the match to TRBD1 covers 7 bases. The CDR3 sequence is 12 residues long. CDR1 is LNHDA, CDR2 SQIVND, per germline (reference sequence). Trimming took 3 bases from V and 8 from J; bases not matched to a gene: 3. CDR3 coding DNA: TGTGCCAGTAGTATTGGAGGGGGCGGCTACACCTTC. It yields the protein CASSIGGGGYTF.

This clone has just one count. This sequence joins TRBV30 and TRBJ2-7, with D possibly matching TRBD1 (5 bases). This CDR3 has 15 residues. Germline V lookup: CDR1 GTSNPN, CDR2 SVGIG (reference sequence). V lost 2 bases to trimming and J lost 0 bases, with 14 bases between them. The CDR3 sequence: CAWSSVGRASYEQYF. The CDR3, as DNA: TGTGCCTGGAGTTCCGTCGGCAGGGCCTCCTACGAGCAGTACTTC.

This clone showed up just a few times. The rearrangement uses TRBV5-5 and TRBJ1-1, with TRBD1 matching 7 bases. This CDR3 contains 14 residues. The junction had 14 bases not matched to a gene; V was cut back by 4 bases and J by 11 bases. CDR1 is SGHKS, CDR2 YYEKEE, per germline (reference sequence). For the CDR3, the DNA is TGTGCCAGCAGCCCACTTCAAGAGACAGGGAGGGCTTTCTTT. The encoded protein is CASSPLQETGRAFF. Filled out from reference TRBV5-5 and TRBJ1-1, the complete variable domain reads DAGVTQSPTHLIKTRGQQVTLRCSPISGHKSVSWYQQVLGQGPQFIFQYYEKEERGRGNFPDRFSARQFPNYSSELNVNALLLGDSALYLCASSPLQETGRAFFGQGTRLTVV.

This rearrangement joins TRBV6-5 to TRBJ1-2; unclear D gene. This CDR3 spans 15 amino acids. Trimming took 2 bases from V and 4 from J, leaving 14 bases between them. Germline V gives CDR1 MNHEY, CDR2 SVGAGI. The CDR3 here is CASSYVVGEFYGYTF. DNA of the CDR3: TGTGCCAGCAGTTACGTTGTCGGGGAGTTCTATGGCTACACCTTC.

J is TRBJ1-2 and V is TRBV10-3; D is undetermined. The V gene lost 3 bases and the J gene lost 4 bases, with 12 bases spanning the gap. Germline lookup yields CDR1 ENHRY and CDR2 SYGVKD. The CDR3 sequence is 14 residues long. The chain's CDR3 is CAISEGPSVYGYTF. As DNA, the CDR3 is TGTGCCATCAGTGAAGGGCCCAGTGTCTATGGCTACACCTTC.

This chain links TRBV6-2 or TRBV6-3 with TRBJ2-1; 9 nucleotides agree with TRBD2. The CDR3 extends over 18 amino acids. Germline V CDR1 and CDR2: MNHEY, SVGEGT. The V gene end was trimmed by 4 bases and the J gene end by 1 base; junction bases not matched to a gene: 11. CDR3 loop: CASSFSGGASPSYNEQFF. The CDR3, as DNA: TGTGCCAGCAGTTTTAGCGGGGGCGCGTCCCCGTCCTACAATGAGCAGTTCTTC.

This clone was seen only once. The chain carries TRBV3-1 (or the pseudogene TRBV3-2) and TRBJ2-7; D possibly corresponds to TRBD2 (5 bases). Germline V lookup: CDR1 LGHDT, CDR2 YNNKEL (reference sequence). The CDR3 has 12 residues. Trimming shortened V by 3 bases and J by 2 bases, and 5 bases separated the two germline ends. Here the CDR3 DNA reads TGTGCCAGCAGCCACGGGACCTACGAGCAGTACTTC. It encodes CASSHGTYEQYF.

The chain combines TRBV6-5 with TRBJ2-3; 9 bases are a match to TRBD1. The CDR3 covers 14 residues. Germline CDR1 is MNHEY and CDR2 is SVGAGI. The junction had 4 bases not matched to a gene; V was cut back by 5 bases and J by 4 bases. The CDR3 sequence: CASSQGQGPDTQYF. CDR3 nucleotides: TGTGCCAGCAGTCAGGGACAGGGACCAGATACGCAGTATTTT.

This chain connects TRBV11-2 to TRBJ2-7; 14 positions agree with TRBD2. This CDR3 spans 20 amino acids. Germline V gene data show CDR1 as SGHAT and CDR2 as FQNNGV. The J segment lost 6 bases and the V segment lost 0 bases, leaving 16 bases of the junction unmatched. The CDR3 spells CASSLELRQPTSGRAGEQYF. CDR3 in DNA: TGTGCCAGCAGCTTAGAGCTCCGACAGCCGACTAGCGGGAGGGCTGGCGAGCAGTACTTC.

V usage is TRBV24-1 and J usage is TRBJ1-5, with D perhaps TRBD1 (6 bases). Germline V CDR1 and CDR2: KGHDR, SFDVKD. Between the trimmed V and J ends, which lost 0 bases and 3 bases, there was a span of 11 bases. This CDR3 comprises 16 residues. This CDR3 reads CATSDLWGGVNQPQHF. The CDR3 DNA reads TGTGCCACCAGTGATTTGTGGGGGGGCGTCAATCAGCCCCAGCATTTT.

The chain couples TRBV5-1 to TRBJ2-3; 10 bases match TRBD1. V lost 4 bases to trimming and J lost 4 bases; unmatched junction nucleotides: 9. The CDR3 totals 16 residues. CDR1 is SGHRS, CDR2 YFSETQ, per germline. CDR3 region: CASSGGTGVWADTQYF. CDR3 sequence (DNA): TGCGCCAGCAGCGGGGGGACAGGGGTTTGGGCAGATACGCAGTATTTT.